This entry describes one TCR beta chain. Its antigen is as yet unknown. The method was immunoSEQ multiplex PCR; TCRdb's version includes in-frame clones alone and lacks a portion of them. Of roughly 15,000 clones listed, roughly nine tenths are singletons. This entry comes from a study of high-grade serous ovarian cancer treatment subgroups. In the study overall: Samples averaged roughly 15,000 reads and several thousand unique TCR beta rearrangements.

Tumor samples were taken before definitive surgery or chemotherapy. Whole-study results and caveats: The analyses considered CDR3 and ignored CDR1 and CDR2. Tumors within one patient showed repertoire similarity of about 0.11 to 0.79. TCR clonal relatedness correlated positively with neoantigen level.

Trimming took 7 bases from V and 13 from J; bases not matched to a gene: 12. The CDR3 runs to 14 residues. Germline CDR1 is MNHNS and CDR2 is SASEGT. The V call is TRBV6-1, the J call TRBJ2-5; 13 positions agree with TRBD2. The sequence derives from a human donor with high-grade serous ovarian cancer. The specimen was tumor tissue. The CDR3 DNA reads TGTGCCAGCACCACGGGACTAGCGGGGCCCGACGGGTACTTC. Protein: CASTTGLAGPDGYF.